This record concerns one T cell receptor beta chain sequence. The antigen is undetermined. The sample belongs to a study of T cells after yellow fever vaccination. At the level of the study: Preparation of the low-cell-number fractions used SMART-Seq v4 Ultra Low Input. Study-wide results and limits: Booster samples showed a return of most primary-vaccination clones (around 96% CD4, around 85% CD8).

One entry per CDR3 protein, called by TCRdb with MiXCR from the 5' RACE reads. Found here are 200,000 to 300,000 distinct CDR3 sequences, roughly 6.8% of them singletons; the top ten hold approximately 1%. V lost 5 bases and J 4 bases, leaving 17 bases between the germline ends. This CDR3 is built from 15 residues. Germline CDR1 reads MDHEN; CDR2 reads SYDVKM. This TCR was sampled from a man aged 30-40 years who received the YFV17D yellow fever vaccine. This specimen was CD4+ T cells sorted from PBMCs, taken on the day of the yellow fever booster vaccination. The genes are TRBV28 and TRBJ2-5, with D unclear. CDR3 coding DNA: TGTGCCAGCAGTGAGACCCCGAAGGGCGCAGAGACCCAGTACTTC. Protein sequence: CASSETPKGAETQYF.